What follows is one T cell receptor (beta chain) and its context. One base away lies a much larger clone, so this may be a sequencing read error. In the original analysis: Samples held a median of approximately 94,000 TCRs, range about 20,000–690,600. Using its own MiXCR run on the RACE reads, TCRdb lists one record per CDR3 protein. None of the V and J calls come from the authors' own analysis; TCRdb made them. The sample gives about 84,000 distinct CDR3 sequences, 10% to 11% of which show up once; approximately 3.7% is in the top ten. Time point specified: patch test 3, about 24 weeks after DPC sensitization. Treatment in this sample: therapeutic diphenylcyclopropenone sensitization with weekly scalp DPC. The study drew its donors from alopecia patients who were 18 to 70 years old and suitable for DPC. This sample stems from a study of human T cells and chemical hapten exposure. This CDR3 spans 13 amino acids. The germline CDR1 and CDR2 sequences are DFQATT and SNEGSKA (reference sequence). With 6 bases removed from V and 7 bases from J, the gap between germline ends came to 18 bases.

The TCR comes from a woman aged 45-60 years with alopecia areata. Some clones in this sample may be carry-over from other donors' samples. The material sequenced was whole blood, taken in connection with sensitization to the hapten diphenylcyclopropenone (DPC). The chain carries TRBV20-1 and TRBJ1-2, with TRBD1 as a possible D gene (6 bases). DNA for the CDR3: TGCAGTGCCACCATCAAGGGGGGAACTGGCTACACCTTC. Translated, it gives CSATIKGGTGYTF.